What follows are 30 T cell receptor beta chains derived from one specimen sequenced in a study. TCRdb ran MiXCR on the RT-PCR reads and lists one entry per CDR3 protein. The table includes more than 600,000 distinct CDR3 sequences, 13% to 15% detected once. The material sequenced was memory CD4+ T cells from blood. These TCRs come from a female donor in good health, serving as a healthy control.

The genes are TRBV18 and TRBJ1-2; D not resolved. The CDR3 length is 14 residues. The germline gives CDR1 KGHSH, CDR2 LQKENI. The V and J ends lost 0 bases and 5 bases respectively, with 10 bases between them. CDR3 coding DNA: TGTGCCAGCTCACCACCGTCGGGCGAATATGGCTACACCTTC. Protein: CASSPPSGEYGYTF.

The J gene is TRBJ2-7, the V gene TRBV6-1; D may correspond to TRBD1 or TRBD2 (5 bases each). This CDR3 has 13 residues. Germline CDR1 and CDR2: MNHNS and SASEGT. V was trimmed by 3 bases and J by 6 bases, leaving 12 bases between them. The CDR3 protein is CASSDGLGGEQYF. The CDR3 DNA reads TGTGCCAGCAGTGACGGACTTGGGGGCGAGCAGTACTTC.

The table lists this clonotype with many counts. The chain has TRBV29-1 and TRBJ2-3; 10 bases match TRBD2. The V gene end was trimmed by 2 bases and the J gene end by 6 bases; junction bases not matched to a gene: 5. The germline V gene has CDR1 SQVTM and CDR2 ANQGSEA. The CDR3 spans 14 residues. The CDR3 here is CSVEIQRGGDTQYF. CDR3 in DNA: TGCAGCGTTGAAATCCAGCGGGGGGGGGATACGCAGTATTTT.

Ten or more counts support this clonotype. The chain uses TRBV7-2 and TRBJ1-2; D is perhaps TRBD1 (6 bases). Trimming shortened V by 1 base and J by 0 bases, and 9 bases separated the two germline ends. CDR1 and CDR2 (germline): SGHTA, FQGNSA. The CDR3 contains 15 residues. The CDR3 is CASSLDQGSNYGYTF. DNA for the CDR3: TGTGCCAGCAGCTTAGATCAGGGGTCTAACTATGGCTACACCTTC.

The J gene is TRBJ1-6, the V gene TRBV20-1; D gene uncertain. From germline, CDR1 is DFQATT and CDR2 SNEGSKA (reference sequence). Between the trimmed V and J ends, which lost 2 bases and 0 bases, there was a span of 14 bases. There are 17 residues in the CDR3. The CDR3: CSARSRPRDSYNSPLHF. In nucleotides, the CDR3 is TGCAGTGCTAGATCCCGGCCCCGGGACTCCTATAATTCACCCCTCCACTTT.

CDR3 sequence reads: CASSTGASMSDTQYF. The CDR3, as DNA: TGTGCCAGCAGTACCGGAGCCTCAATGTCAGATACGCAGTATTTT. The chain uses TRBV28 and TRBJ2-3, with D uncertain. This CDR3 has 15 residues. Germline values: CDR1 MDHEN, CDR2 SYDVKM. Trimming took off 5 bases at V and 4 bases at J, with 16 bases between the two ends.

The chain has TRBV18 and TRBJ2-7; TRBD2 might be the D (5 bases). This CDR3 is built from 14 residues. Germline CDR1 KGHSH, CDR2 LQKENI. V was pared by 0 bases and J by 7 bases, with 13 bases between. DNA for the CDR3: TGTGCCAGCTCACCACCGGGCCCTACGGGGGAGCAGTACTTC. This encodes CASSPPGPTGEQYF.

The J gene is TRBJ1-2, the V gene TRBV7-9; D perhaps matches TRBD1 (5 bases). The CDR3 is made up of 14 amino acids. Germline loops: CDR1 SEHNR, CDR2 FQNEAQ (reference sequence). V was clipped by 5 bases and J by 8 bases, with 18 bases between them. Written as DNA, the CDR3 is TGTGCCAGCAGCGCTCCCTCTCTGGGGCGCGGCTACACCTTC. Encoded protein: CASSAPSLGRGYTF. The whole variable domain, filled in from reference TRBV7-9 and TRBJ1-2, reads DTGVSQNPRHKITKRGQNVTFRCDPISEHNRLYWYRQTLGQGPEFLTYFQNEAQLEKSRLLSDRFSAERPKGSFSTLEIQRTEQGDSAMYLCASSAPSLGRGYTFGSGTRLTVV.

Ten or more counts support this clonotype. The genes are TRBV12-3 or TRBV12-4 and TRBJ1-1; D unclear. Trimming removed 6 bases at V and 5 bases at J, with 13 bases between. CDR3 length: 13 residues. The CDR3 DNA reads TGTGCCAGCAGCCAGGTTGAAGGGACTGAAGCTTTCTTT. Protein sequence: CASSQVEGTEAFF.

This clonotype appeared many times. The chain employs TRBV29-1 and TRBJ2-1, with 9 bases identical to TRBD2. The CDR3 sequence is 14 residues long. The germline CDR1 and CDR2 sequences are SQVTM and ANQGSEA. V trimming: 7 bases; J trimming: 8 bases; junction bases outside the gene matches: 12. CDR3 loop: CSAGGRAGGDEQFF. CDR3 sequence (DNA): TGCAGCGCTGGGGGGCGAGCGGGAGGTGATGAGCAGTTCTTC.

In its sample, this clonotype was seen many times. This chain joins TRBV10-3 and TRBJ1-4; D may be TRBD1 (6 bases). Between the trimmed V and J ends, which lost 6 bases and 8 bases, there was a span of 13 bases. The CDR3 has 13 amino acids. Germline V gene lookup returns CDR1 ENHRY and CDR2 SYGVKD. The chain's CDR3 is CAIRDRGREKLFF. CDR3 bases: TGTGCCATCAGGGACAGAGGAAGGGAAAAACTGTTTTTT.

This clonotype was found a few times. The chain has TRBV20-1 and TRBJ1-6, with 8 nucleotides matching TRBD1. This CDR3 spans 16 amino acids. The J segment lost 6 bases and the V segment lost 1 base, leaving 8 bases of the junction unmatched. CDR1 and CDR2 from the germline V gene are DFQATT and SNEGSKA (reference sequence). DNA for the CDR3: TGCAGTGCTAGAGCCGCCGACAGGGGATCTAATTCACCCCTCCACTTT. Its translation is CSARAADRGSNSPLHF.

This clonotype came up many times. The chain links TRBV20-1 to TRBJ2-3; 10 nucleotides align to TRBD2. Per the germline V gene, CDR1 is DFQATT and CDR2 is SNEGSKA (reference sequence). The CDR3 is 15 amino acids. V dropped 3 bases and J dropped 6; count of bases not matched to a gene: 9. DNA of the CDR3: TGCAGTGCTAGCTCGGTAGCGGGAGGTGTTGATACGCAGTATTTT. Protein: CSASSVAGGVDTQYF.

The rearrangement links TRBV19 to TRBJ2-2; D remains unclear. Trimming stripped 6 bases from V and 8 bases from J, with 13 bases between. The germline gives CDR1 LNHDA, CDR2 SQIVND (reference sequence). The CDR3 extends over 13 amino acids. CDR3 region: CASRDTVSGELFF. The CDR3 DNA follows: TGTGCCAGTAGAGACACGGTATCGGGGGAGCTGTTTTTT. Drawing the rest from reference TRBV19 and TRBJ2-2, the complete variable domain is DGGITQSPKYLFRKEGQNVTLSCEQNLNHDAMYWYRQDPGQGLRLIYYSQIVNDFQKGDIAEGYSVSREKKESFPLTVTSAQKNPTAFYLCASRDTVSGELFFGEGSRLTVL.

This rearrangement joins TRBV20-1 to TRBJ2-7, with TRBD1 matching 8 bases. The CDR3 spans 15 residues. The V gene end was trimmed by 3 bases and the J gene end by 1 base; junction bases not matched to a gene: 8. Looked up from germline, CDR1 is DFQATT and CDR2 is SNEGSKA (reference sequence). In DNA form, the CDR3 reads TGCAGTGCTAGCGCTATGGACAGGGAATCCTACGAGCAGTACTTC. Translated: CSASAMDRESYEQYF.

Turning to this clonotype: One junction end does not reproduce the germline sequence, and a read error may be involved. The chain recombines TRBV7-7 with TRBJ2-3; D call uncertain. Per germline, CDR1 SSHAT and CDR2 FNYEAQ (reference sequence). The CDR3 sequence is 15 residues long. The CDR3 loop is CASSPTVVSTDTQYF. The CDR3 DNA reads as TGTGCTAGCAGCCCTACCGTAGTCAGCACAGATACGCAGTATTTT.

In this sample, this clonotype turned up a few times. The chain has TRBV12-3 or TRBV12-4 and TRBJ2-3, with TRBD2 identical over 7 bases. With V trimmed by 5 bases and J by 5 bases, 19 bases remained unmatched. The CDR3 contains 18 residues. The CDR3 sequence is CASSMGLGAGWGGDTQYF. In DNA, the CDR3 is TGTGCCAGCAGTATGGGGTTGGGAGCGGGATGGGGTGGAGATACGCAGTATTTT.

This clonotype has more than one count but fewer than ten. The chain combines TRBV5-6 with TRBJ2-3; D is perhaps TRBD1 (6 bases). Germline CDR1 reads SGHDT; CDR2 reads YYEEEE. This CDR3 region has 15 residues. V lost 1 base and J lost 1, with 10 bases in between. CDR3 loop: CASSLWDTRTDTQYF. For the CDR3, the DNA is TGTGCCAGCAGCTTGTGGGACACTCGCACAGATACGCAGTATTTT.

The V gene is TRBV11-2, the J gene TRBJ2-3; D perhaps matches TRBD1 (5 bases). The germline CDR1 and CDR2 sequences are SGHAT and FQNNGV. The CDR3 extends over 16 amino acids. Trimming removed 1 base from V and 0 bases from J, with 11 bases in between. The CDR3 DNA reads TGTGCCAGCAGCTTAGGGGCCAGGGCAAGCACAGATACGCAGTATTTT. This codes for CASSLGARASTDTQYF.

This clonotype was observed a handful of times. The chain recombines TRBV28 with TRBJ2-7; 7 nucleotides match TRBD2. The germline CDR1 and CDR2 sequences are MDHEN and SYDVKM. V shed 7 bases and J 4 bases; nucleotides not matched to a gene: 7. The CDR3 contains 13 residues. The CDR3 nucleotides are TGTGCCAGCACCGGCCCCGGGGGGTACGAGCAGTACTTC. Protein: CASTGPGGYEQYF. Full variable domain (outside the CDR3, taken from reference TRBV28 and TRBJ2-7): DVKVTQSSRYLVKRTGEKVFLECVQDMDHENMFWYRQDPGLGLRLIYFSYDVKMKEKGDIPEGYSVSREKKERFSLILESASTNQTSMYLCASTGPGGYEQYFGPGTRLTVT.

The chain combines TRBV20-1 with TRBJ2-6; D unclear. Trimming stripped 5 bases from V and 2 bases from J, with 10 bases between. The CDR3 loop spans 14 amino acids. Per the germline V gene, CDR1 is DFQATT and CDR2 is SNEGSKA (reference sequence). The CDR3 is CSAPSNPGANVLTF. CDR3 nucleotides: TGCAGTGCTCCCTCTAACCCTGGGGCCAACGTCCTGACTTTC.

In DNA form, the CDR3 reads TGTGCCAGCAGGCGGACAGGGGGTCCACCCCTCCACTTT. Its translation: CASRRTGGPPLHF. The chain couples TRBV12-3 or TRBV12-4 to TRBJ1-6; the match to TRBD1 covers 10 bases. The V segment lost 6 bases and the J segment 11 bases; nucleotides outside the gene matches: 4. CDR3 length: 13 residues.

This chain joins TRBV20-1 and TRBJ1-5; D might be TRBD1 (5 bases). Trimming took off 4 bases at V and 2 bases at J, with 6 bases between the two ends. Germline CDR1 is DFQATT and CDR2 is SNEGSKA (reference sequence). The CDR3 extends over 12 amino acids. CDR3 nucleotide sequence: TGCAGTGCTAAAGGGGGCAATCAGCCCCAGCATTTT. It codes for CSAKGGNQPQHF.

The chain couples TRBV11-2 to TRBJ2-2; the D gene is possibly TRBD1 (5 bases). This CDR3 has 14 residues. Germline V gene data show CDR1 as SGHAT and CDR2 as FQNNGV. Deletions cut 6 bases from V and 4 bases from J, with 12 bases between. CDR3 nucleotides: TGTGCCAGCAGTCAGGGCAGTACCACCGGGGAGCTGTTTTTT. This sequence encodes CASSQGSTTGELFF.

J is TRBJ1-3 and V is TRBV5-1; D is uncertain. This CDR3 region has 16 residues. Per germline, CDR1 SGHRS and CDR2 YFSETQ. The V and J ends lost 0 bases and 0 bases respectively, with 10 bases between them. The CDR3 DNA reads TGCGCCAGCAGCTTGGGCGTAGTGAGCTCTGGAAACACCATATATTTT. This gives the protein CASSLGVVSSGNTIYF. The entire variable domain, with the rest obtained from reference TRBV5-1 and TRBJ1-3, is as follows: KAGVTQTPRYLIKTRGQQVTLSCSPISGHRSVSWYQQTPGQGLQFLFEYFSETQRNKGNFPGRFSGRQFSNSRSEMNVSTLELGDSALYLCASSLGVVSSGNTIYFGEGSWLTVV.

V gene TRBV3-1 combines with J gene TRBJ2-1; D gene unclear. V was pared by 0 bases and J by 6 bases, with 9 bases between. The germline V gene encodes CDR1 LGHDT and CDR2 YNNKEL (reference sequence). The CDR3 consists of 14 residues. CDR3 in DNA: TGTGCCAGCAGCCAAGATCCGGGTATCAATGAGCAGTTCTTC. The encoded protein is CASSQDPGINEQFF.

This clonotype was counted ten times or more. The DNA of the CDR3 is TGTGCCATCAGTGAGGCGGGCAGGGTGACCTACGAGCAGTACTTC. Its translation: CAISEAGRVTYEQYF. The chain combines TRBV10-3 with TRBJ2-7; the D gene could be TRBD1 or TRBD2 (5 bases each). Germline-derived CDR1 and CDR2 are ENHRY and SYGVKD. V was pared by 2 bases and J by 2 bases, with 13 bases between. This CDR3 has 15 residues.

The CDR3, as DNA: TGTGCCAGCAGCTTGGGCCTCGGGACAGGGGTGGACTACACCTTC. Residues: CASSLGLGTGVDYTF. The rearrangement joins TRBV5-6 to TRBJ1-2; 10 bases map to TRBD1. CDR1 is SGHDT and CDR2 is YYEEEE in the germline V gene. This CDR3 spans 15 amino acids. V shed 0 bases, J shed 10 bases, and the junction held 9 bases outside the gene matches.

This clonotype appeared a few times. The chain joins TRBV5-1 to TRBJ2-3, with 7 nucleotides matching TRBD2. This CDR3 is built from 15 residues. Trimming removed 0 bases from V and 4 bases from J; junction bases left unmatched: 5. CDR1 and CDR2 from the germline V gene are SGHRS and YFSETQ. CDR3 nucleotides: TGCGCCAGCAGCTTGGACTGGGGGAGGGCAGATACGCAGTATTTT. This sequence encodes CASSLDWGRADTQYF.

This clonotype appeared a few times. The chain links TRBV12-3 or TRBV12-4 to TRBJ1-5, with a possible D match to TRBD1 (6 bases). With 4 bases removed from V and 15 bases from J, the gap between germline ends came to 16 bases. The CDR3 consists of 12 residues. The CDR3 reads CASSSSGERAHF. CDR3 coding DNA: TGTGCCAGCAGTTCGTCAGGGGAGAGGGCGCATTTT.